What follows are 25 T cell receptor beta chains derived from one specimen sequenced in a study of blood T cell repertoires in COVID-19. The repertoire was sequenced with immunoSEQ multiplex PCR; TCRdb's copy has only in-frame clones and lacks some. Among about 53,000 clones listed, roughly 77% were seen once. The source material was peripheral blood. The receptors were gathered from a man between 70 and 80 years old with active or convalescent COVID-19.

This sequence joins TRBV7-9 and TRBJ1-3; 7 positions agree with TRBD1. The V and J ends lost 3 bases and 8 bases, in that order; junction bases with no gene match: 1. Looked up from germline, CDR1 is SEHNR and CDR2 is FQNEAQ (reference sequence). This CDR3 has 12 residues. The CDR3, as DNA: TGTGCCAGCAGCTTCGGACAGGACACCATATATTTT. Its protein product is CASSFGQDTIYF.

This chain joins TRBV19 and TRBJ1-1; no definite D call. CDR1 and CDR2 (germline): LNHDA, SQIVND (reference sequence). Trimming removed 7 bases from V and 1 base from J, with 10 bases in between. The CDR3 loop spans 13 amino acids. The CDR3 DNA reads TGTGCCAGTACTGCGACTGAGAACACTGAAGCTTTCTTT. The encoded protein is CASTATENTEAFF.

This rearrangement joins TRBV7-7 to TRBJ2-2; TRBD2 matches 11 bases. CDR1 is SSHAT, CDR2 FNYEAQ, per germline (reference sequence). J lost 3 bases, V lost 4 bases, and 7 bases had no gene match. This CDR3 is 17 amino acids long. The DNA for the CDR3 is TGTGCCAGCAGCTCCTTAGCGGGGGGGCCGGACACCGGGGAGCTGTTTTTT. Amino acid sequence: CASSSLAGGPDTGELFF. The entire variable domain, with the rest obtained from reference TRBV7-7 and TRBJ2-2, is as follows: GAGVSQSPRYKVTKRGQDVTLRCDPISSHATLYWYQQALGQGPEFLTYFNYEAQPDKSGLPSDRFSAERPEGSISTLTIQRTEQRDSAMYRCASSSLAGGPDTGELFFGEGSRLTVL.

By share, this clone ranks as hyperexpanded. The chain combines TRBV29-1 with TRBJ1-5; a possible D gene is TRBD1 (5 bases). This CDR3 is built from 14 residues. Germline V gene data show CDR1 as SQVTM and CDR2 as ANQGSEA. Trimming took off 5 bases at V and 4 bases at J, with 15 bases between the two ends. CDR3 coding DNA: TGCAGCGTTAACCAGGGAAGTGGGAATCAGCCCCAGCATTTT. This translates into CSVNQGSGNQPQHF.

This clone was detected once. This rearrangement joins TRBV6-4 to TRBJ2-1; D might be TRBD2 (5 bases). CDR1 MRHNA and CDR2 SNTAGT come from the germline V gene. CDR3 length: 13 amino acids. Deletions cut 5 bases from V and 4 bases from J, with 9 bases between. CDR3 in amino acids: CASSIGSYNEQFF. The CDR3 nucleotides read TGTGCCAGCAGTATAGGGAGTTACAATGAGCAGTTCTTC.

The chain combines TRBV30 with TRBJ1-4; D is undetermined. Deletions cut 4 bases from V and 8 bases from J, with 14 bases between. The CDR3 has 13 amino acids. From germline, CDR1 is GTSNPN and CDR2 SVGIG (reference sequence). This CDR3 reads CAWTGVSGEKLFF. CDR3 DNA sequence: TGTGCCTGGACGGGTGTATCGGGGGAAAAACTGTTTTTT. The full variable domain, in which reference TRBV30 and TRBJ1-4 provide the parts outside the CDR3, is SQTIHQWPATLVQPVGSPLSLECTVEGTSNPNLYWYRQAAGRGLQLLFYSVGIGQISSEVPQNLSASRPQDRQFILSSKKLLLSDSGFYLCAWTGVSGEKLFFGSGTQLSVL.

This clone appeared a few times. CDR3 region: CSVESSLLETQYF. The CDR3 DNA reads TGCAGCGTTGAAAGCTCCTTATTGGAGACCCAGTACTTC. The rearrangement joins TRBV29-1 to TRBJ2-5; D uncertain. This CDR3 is 13 amino acids long. V gave up 2 bases and J gave up 5 bases, with 12 bases separating them. Germline V gene lookup returns CDR1 SQVTM and CDR2 ANQGSEA.

This clone showed up just once. V and J are TRBV2 and TRBJ1-6; 7 bases match TRBD1. V gave up 2 bases and J gave up 9 bases; unmatched junction bases: 4. This CDR3 region has 14 residues. The germline gives CDR1 SNHLY, CDR2 FYNNEI. DNA of the CDR3: TGTGCCAGCAGTGAACAGGGGGGTAGTTCACCCCTCCACTTT. As protein: CASSEQGGSSPLHF.

This sequence joins TRBV5-6 and TRBJ2-7; possibly TRBD1 for D (6 bases). The V gene's germline CDR1 is SGHDT and CDR2 YYEEEE. V was cut by 3 bases and J by 6 bases, with 10 bases left in between. There are 12 residues in the CDR3. CDR3 coding DNA: TGTGCCAGCAGCTCCGGGACATCCGAGCAGTACTTC. This encodes CASSSGTSEQYF.

This clone was recorded only once. The chain carries TRBV27 and TRBJ2-7, with TRBD2 identical over 11 bases. The V gene end was trimmed by 5 bases and the J gene end by 4 bases; junction bases not matched to a gene: 7. The length of the CDR3 is 15 residues. Germline lookup yields CDR1 MNHEY and CDR2 SMNVEV (reference sequence). This chain's CDR3 is CASSPLTSGGYEQYF. The CDR3 coding sequence is TGTGCCAGCAGTCCCCTAACTAGCGGGGGATACGAGCAGTACTTC.

The J gene is TRBJ2-1, the V gene TRBV7-3; 9 nucleotides line up with TRBD1. This CDR3 spans 14 amino acids. Germline V lookup: CDR1 SGHTA, CDR2 FQGTGA. With V trimmed by 8 bases and J by 6 bases, 8 bases remained unmatched. CDR3 amino acids: CASGQGPDFNEQFF. CDR3 nucleotide sequence: TGTGCCAGCGGACAGGGGCCAGACTTCAATGAGCAGTTCTTC.

The chain recombines TRBV5-6 with TRBJ2-3; D is perhaps TRBD2 (7 bases). Germline assignment: CDR1 SGHDT and CDR2 YYEEEE. The germline V and J ends were trimmed by 0 bases and 3 bases, with 20 bases remaining between them. The CDR3 is 18 amino acids. CDR3 loop: CASSLAGSGGRQTDTQYF. CDR3 DNA: TGTGCCAGCAGCTTGGCCGGGTCGGGGGGCCGTCAGACAGATACGCAGTATTTT.

V is TRBV7-6 and J is TRBJ2-7; TRBD1 agrees at 7 bases. V gave up 1 base and J gave up 4 bases; unmatched junction bases: 7. The CDR3 has 15 residues. Germline CDR1 and CDR2: SGHVS and FNYEAQ. The CDR3 DNA sequence: TGTGCCAGCAGCTTAGTTCGGGACAGCCCTTACGAGCAGTACTTC. Protein product: CASSLVRDSPYEQYF. Variable domain in full (rest from reference TRBV7-6 and TRBJ2-7): GAGVSQSPRYKVTKRGQDVALRCDPISGHVSLYWYRQALGQGPEFLTYFNYEAQQDKSGLPNDRFSAERPEGSISTLTIQRTEQRDSAMYRCASSLVRDSPYEQYFGPGTRLTVT.

The CDR3 DNA follows: TGTGCCAGCAGAACACACGGGGGACCCTACGAGCAGTACTTC. As protein: CASRTHGGPYEQYF. This chain connects TRBV28 to TRBJ2-7; TRBD2 is a possible D gene (6 bases). Trimming shortened V by 6 bases and J by 2 bases, and 14 bases separated the two germline ends. Germline CDR1 MDHEN, CDR2 SYDVKM. CDR3 size: 14 residues.

This chain links TRBV19 with TRBJ1-2, with D tentatively TRBD1 (6 bases). The germline V gene has CDR1 LNHDA and CDR2 SQIVND (reference sequence). This CDR3 has 16 amino acids. Trimming shortened V by 5 bases and J by 4 bases, and 20 bases separated the two germline ends. The CDR3 sequence: CASSPTPGGAGYGYTF. In nucleotides, the CDR3 is TGTGCCAGTAGTCCTACTCCGGGGGGCGCTGGCTATGGCTACACCTTC.

The chain is built from TRBV7-9 and TRBJ1-2, with D possibly TRBD1 on 5 matching bases. From germline, CDR1 is SEHNR and CDR2 FQNEAQ (reference sequence). The CDR3 is 16 amino acids. V lost 0 bases to trimming and J lost 3 bases, with 14 bases between them. The CDR3 nucleotides read TGTGCCAGCAGCTTAGCGATGCAGGGTGGAGACTATGGCTACACCTTC. It yields the protein CASSLAMQGGDYGYTF.

The V gene is TRBV12-3 or TRBV12-4, the J gene TRBJ1-1; 7 bases line up with TRBD1. The CDR3 covers 13 residues. Germline trimming cut 8 bases from V and 5 bases from J; bases unmatched to any gene: 8. The CDR3, as DNA: TGTGCCAGCGGAGGACAGGCTTGGACTGAAGCTTTCTTT. Its translation is CASGGQAWTEAFF.

The rearrangement uses TRBV28 and TRBJ1-1; 7 nucleotides line up with TRBD1. After removal of 4 bases from V and 5 bases from J, the junction contained 16 bases not matched to a gene. From germline, CDR1 is MDHEN and CDR2 SYDVKM. The CDR3 has 17 amino acids. The CDR3 region has the DNA TGTGCCAGCAGTTCCACCGGGATCTCCTTGACAGGGACTGAAGCTTTCTTT. This sequence encodes CASSSTGISLTGTEAFF.

The chain has TRBV9 and TRBJ1-2, with 7 bases fitting TRBD1. The V and J ends lost 3 bases and 3 bases, in that order; junction bases with no gene match: 2. Germline assignment: CDR1 SGDLS and CDR2 YYNGEE. The CDR3 is 13 amino acids. CDR3: CASSAQGDYGYTF. The CDR3 region has the DNA TGTGCCAGCAGCGCCCAGGGGGACTATGGCTACACCTTC.

The count of this clone is one. V is TRBV5-1 and J is TRBJ1-5; possibly TRBD1 for D (6 bases). The V end lost 0 bases, the J end lost 2 bases, and 9 bases lay between the germline ends. Germline V gene data show CDR1 as SGHRS and CDR2 as YFSETQ. This CDR3 has 15 amino acids. The CDR3 region is CASSLGPGGNQPQHF. In DNA, the CDR3 is TGCGCCAGCAGCTTGGGGCCAGGGGGCAATCAGCCCCAGCATTTT.

This chain uses TRBV5-4 with TRBJ2-2; 9 bases match TRBD2. The CDR3 consists of 16 residues. With V trimmed by 2 bases and J by 4 bases, 6 bases remained unmatched. In germline, CDR1 is SGHNT, CDR2 YYREEE (reference sequence). The CDR3 sequence is CASSFGGGAFTGELFF. The CDR3 DNA follows: TGTGCCAGCAGCTTCGGCGGGGGGGCGTTCACCGGGGAGCTGTTTTTT.

This clone was detected many times. The V gene is TRBV20-1, the J gene TRBJ1-1, with D possibly TRBD1 on 5 matching bases. Germline V lookup: CDR1 DFQATT, CDR2 SNEGSKA (reference sequence). V was cut by 3 bases and J by 5 bases, with 13 bases left in between. The CDR3 consists of 13 residues. CDR3 DNA sequence: TGCAGTGCTAGTTTTGGGAAGGGGACTGAAGCTTTCTTT. It codes for CSASFGKGTEAFF.

This chain links TRBV18 with TRBJ1-5; D is unresolved. Trimming took 5 bases from V and 5 from J, leaving 22 bases between them. This CDR3 is built from 17 residues. Germline CDR1 reads KGHSH; CDR2 reads LQKENI. The CDR3 reads CASSSEPFLTRDQPQHF. CDR3 nucleotides: TGTGCCAGCTCATCCGAGCCGTTTTTGACGAGGGATCAGCCCCAGCATTTT. The full variable domain, in which reference TRBV18 and TRBJ1-5 provide the parts outside the CDR3, is NAGVMQNPRHLVRRRGQEARLRCSPMKGHSHVYWYRQLPEEGLKFMVYLQKENIIDESGMPKERFSAEFPKEGPSILRIQQVVRGDSAAYFCASSSEPFLTRDQPQHFGDGTRLSIL.

V and J are TRBV19 and TRBJ2-7, with D maybe TRBD1 (6 bases). The germline V gene has CDR1 LNHDA and CDR2 SQIVND (reference sequence). Trimming removed 1 base from V and 0 bases from J, with 19 bases in between. The CDR3 is made up of 18 amino acids. Written as DNA, the CDR3 is TGTGCCAGTAGTATAGGAACTAACCTCCGGGACAACTCCTACGAGCAGTACTTC. Protein sequence: CASSIGTNLRDNSYEQYF. The whole variable domain, remainder taken from reference TRBV19 and TRBJ2-7, is DGGITQSPKYLFRKEGQNVTLSCEQNLNHDAMYWYRQDPGQGLRLIYYSQIVNDFQKGDIAEGYSVSREKKESFPLTVTSAQKNPTAFYLCASSIGTNLRDNSYEQYFGPGTRLTVT.

In this sample, this clone turned up a few times. This chain joins TRBV7-6 and TRBJ1-1; no clear D. This CDR3 spans 13 amino acids. The germline CDR1 and CDR2 sequences are SGHVS and FNYEAQ. V was shortened by 4 bases and J by 6 bases, with 12 bases between the two germline ends. CDR3 protein: CASSSSRQAEAFF. DNA of the CDR3: TGTGCCAGCAGCTCCTCTCGACAAGCTGAAGCTTTCTTT.